Shown below are 6 T cell receptor beta chains from a single sample sequenced in a study of T cells in narcolepsy. Measured with immunoSEQ multiplex PCR; TCRdb has only the in-frame clones, and not every one. Among some 32,000 clones, about 77% were seen once, and the ten largest hold about 1.2%. Source material: CD45RA- memory CD4+ T cells from PBMCs. Source of these receptors: a human donor with narcolepsy.

V gene TRBV2 combines with J gene TRBJ2-2; D is unresolved. The CDR3 covers 14 residues. Per the germline V gene, CDR1 is SNHLY and CDR2 is FYNNEI. Deletions cut 6 bases from V and 6 bases from J, with 14 bases between. CDR3 in amino acids: CASSLDDLPGELFF. In nucleotides, the CDR3 is TGTGCCAGCAGCCTCGACGATTTACCCGGGGAGCTGTTTTTT.

In this sample, this clone turned up once. The V and J genes are TRBV7-2 and TRBJ2-7; 10 bases map to TRBD1. Trimming cost V 4 bases and J 2 bases; bases outside gene matches: 5. The CDR3 has 15 residues. Germline loops: CDR1 SGHTA, CDR2 FQGNSA. Here the CDR3 reads CASSSRGTGAYEQYF. DNA for the CDR3: TGTGCCAGCAGCTCCCGCGGGACAGGGGCCTACGAGCAGTACTTC.

The V and J genes are TRBV29-1 and TRBJ1-1; 8 bases line up with TRBD1. CDR1 SQVTM and CDR2 ANQGSEA come from the germline V gene. V lost 7 bases to trimming and J lost 4 bases; unmatched junction nucleotides: 5. The length of the CDR3 is 12 residues. The CDR3 DNA reads TGCAGCGATCAGGGGGCAGGCACTGAAGCTTTCTTT. This encodes CSDQGAGTEAFF.

The chain employs TRBV5-1 and TRBJ2-4, with 11 bases aligning to TRBD2. The germline gives CDR1 SGHRS, CDR2 YFSETQ. The CDR3 covers 16 residues. Germline trimming cut 4 bases from V and 8 bases from J; bases unmatched to any gene: 11. The CDR3 spells CASSPLAGGPGDIQYF. The CDR3 DNA follows: TGCGCCAGCAGCCCGTTAGCGGGAGGGCCTGGGGACATTCAGTACTTC.

The chain employs TRBV29-1 and TRBJ1-2; D gene ambiguous. In germline, CDR1 is SQVTM, CDR2 ANQGSEA. The CDR3 runs to 13 residues. Trimming took 7 bases from V and 5 from J, leaving 17 bases between them. In nucleotides, the CDR3 is TGCAGCGCAAAACGGGGTAGTGGGTATGGCTACACCTTC. It specifies CSAKRGSGYGYTF.

This sequence joins TRBV2 and TRBJ2-2; the match to TRBD2 covers 14 bases. CDR3 size: 13 residues. Germline lookup yields CDR1 SNHLY and CDR2 FYNNEI. V shed 6 bases, J shed 14 bases, and the junction held 5 bases outside the gene matches. The chain's CDR3 is CASSRGLAGGLFF. DNA for the CDR3: TGTGCCAGCAGCCGAGGACTAGCGGGGGGTCTGTTTTTT.